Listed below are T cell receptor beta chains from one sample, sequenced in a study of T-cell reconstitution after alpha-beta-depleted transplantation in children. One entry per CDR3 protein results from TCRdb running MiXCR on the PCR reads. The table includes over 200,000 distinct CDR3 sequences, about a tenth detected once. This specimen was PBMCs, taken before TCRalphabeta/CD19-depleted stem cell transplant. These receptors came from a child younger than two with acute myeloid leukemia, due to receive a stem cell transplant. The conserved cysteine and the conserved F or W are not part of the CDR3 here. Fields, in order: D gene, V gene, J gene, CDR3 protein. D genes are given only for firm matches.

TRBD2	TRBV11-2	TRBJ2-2	ASSHSLTSGGTGELF
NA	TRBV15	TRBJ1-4	ATASTTTNEKLF
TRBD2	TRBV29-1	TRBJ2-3	SVGTGGRTDTQY
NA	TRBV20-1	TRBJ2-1	SARLDSDHEQF
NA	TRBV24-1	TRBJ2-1	ATSAAVHEQF
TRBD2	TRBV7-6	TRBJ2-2	ASSLRGRGNTGELF
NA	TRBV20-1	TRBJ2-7	SATLIGPSSYEQY
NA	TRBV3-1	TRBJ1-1	ASSQAGGGNTEAF
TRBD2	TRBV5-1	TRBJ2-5	ASSLTGLAGETQY
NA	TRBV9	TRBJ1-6	ASSVDGNNSPLH
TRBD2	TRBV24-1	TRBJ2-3	ATSAAGASDTQY
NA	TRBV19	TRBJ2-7	ASSPSPAANSYEQY
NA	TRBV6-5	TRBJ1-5	ASSYSNRGNQPQH
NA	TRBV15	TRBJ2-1	ATSRVLGRDEQF
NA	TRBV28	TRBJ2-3	ASSNTGAGTDTQY
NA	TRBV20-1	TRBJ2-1	SARGLAGTSYNEQF
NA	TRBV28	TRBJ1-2	ASSFSATRYYGYT
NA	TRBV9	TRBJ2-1	ASSVRGEGYNEQF
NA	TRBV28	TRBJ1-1	ASTLRRTEAF
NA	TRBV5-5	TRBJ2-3	ASSPEKDTQY
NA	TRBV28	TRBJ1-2	ASSPLVDRRDGYT
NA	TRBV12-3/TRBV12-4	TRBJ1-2	ASSGGRVNYGYT
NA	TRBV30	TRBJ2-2	AWSVGSGELF